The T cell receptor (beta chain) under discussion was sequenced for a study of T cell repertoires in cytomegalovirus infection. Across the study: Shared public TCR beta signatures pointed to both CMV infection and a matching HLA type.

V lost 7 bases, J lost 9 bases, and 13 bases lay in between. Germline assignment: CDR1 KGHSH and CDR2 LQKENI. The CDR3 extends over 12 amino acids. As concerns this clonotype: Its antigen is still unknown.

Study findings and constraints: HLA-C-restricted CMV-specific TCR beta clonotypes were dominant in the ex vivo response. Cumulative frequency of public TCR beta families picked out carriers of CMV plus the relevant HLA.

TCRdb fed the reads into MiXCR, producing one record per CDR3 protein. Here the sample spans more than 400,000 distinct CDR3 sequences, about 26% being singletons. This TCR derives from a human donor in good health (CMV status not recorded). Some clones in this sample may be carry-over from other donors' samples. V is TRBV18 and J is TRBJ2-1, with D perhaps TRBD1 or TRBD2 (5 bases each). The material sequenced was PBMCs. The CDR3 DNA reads TGTGCCAGCTTCCGGGGCTCTGGTGAGCAGTTCTTC. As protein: CASFRGSGEQFF.